Shown below are 25 T cell receptor beta chains from a single sample sequenced in a study of shared clonotypes between healthy human individuals. Naive CD8 cells were CD45RO-negative, positively selected for CCR7, excluding terminally differentiated effector memory CD45RA+ cells. Some clones are missing from TCRdb's copy, which holds only in-frame ones; the method was immunoSEQ multiplex PCR. The sample contains some 2 million clones, roughly 95% of which appear only once. Sequenced material: naive CD8+ T cells sorted from blood. These receptors all stem from a man between 18 and 35 years old in good health.

The chain recombines TRBV28 with TRBJ2-4; D is undetermined. V was clipped by 1 base and J by 8 bases, with 6 bases between them. CDR1 and CDR2 (germline): MDHEN, SYDVKM. CDR3 size: 12 residues. Here the CDR3 reads CASSLSRDIQYF. CDR3 nucleotide sequence: TGTGCCAGCAGTTTATCACGCGACATTCAGTACTTC.

Details on this clone: This specimen includes other DNA sequences encoding the same CDR3. The rearrangement joins TRBV19 to TRBJ2-7, with TRBD1 matching 7 bases. Germline V CDR1 and CDR2: LNHDA, SQIVND (reference sequence). This CDR3 is 13 amino acids long. Unmatched junction bases numbered 4, after V lost 5 bases and J lost 3 bases. The CDR3: CASSAGQVYEQYF. CDR3 sequence (DNA): TGTGCCAGTAGTGCCGGACAGGTCTACGAGCAGTACTTC.

J is TRBJ1-2 and V is TRBV27; 8 bases fit TRBD1. Trimming took 5 bases from V and 0 from J; bases not matched to a gene: 11. The germline V gene has CDR1 MNHEY and CDR2 SMNVEV (reference sequence). CDR3 length equals 17 residues. DNA for the CDR3: TGTGCCAGCAGTCCCGGGGAATGGGGACAGGCTAACTATGGCTACACCTTC. Encoded protein: CASSPGEWGQANYGYTF.

This rearrangement joins TRBV9 to TRBJ2-3; perhaps TRBD1 as D (6 bases). The CDR3 consists of 14 residues. The germline gives CDR1 SGDLS, CDR2 YYNGEE. The V end lost 2 bases, the J end lost 3 bases, and 10 bases lay between the germline ends. The CDR3 bases are TGTGCCAGCAGCGTCGACAGGACGACAGATACGCAGTATTTT. The encoded protein is CASSVDRTTDTQYF. Complete variable domain (other parts from reference TRBV9 and TRBJ2-3): DSGVTQTPKHLITATGQRVTLRCSPRSGDLSVYWYQQSLDQGLQFLIQYYNGEERAKGNILERFSAQQFPDLHSELNLSSLELGDSALYFCASSVDRTTDTQYFGPGTRLTVL.

This chain links TRBV13 with TRBJ2-7, with 9 bases matching TRBD2. Trimming removed 0 bases from V and 7 bases from J; junction bases left unmatched: 7. The CDR3 length is 15 residues. Germline values: CDR1 PRHDT, CDR2 FYEKMQ (reference sequence). This chain's CDR3 is CASSLGVAGGTEQYF. DNA of the CDR3: TGTGCCAGCAGCTTAGGTGTTGCGGGGGGGACGGAGCAGTACTTC.

The chain carries TRBV25-1 and TRBJ2-7; D uncertain. The CDR3 has 12 residues. Trimming shortened V by 1 base and J by 9 bases, and 10 bases separated the two germline ends. Germline V gene lookup returns CDR1 MGHDK and CDR2 SYGVNS. The CDR3 DNA reads as TGTGCCAGCAGTGAATCAATAATCGGGCAGTACTTC. This codes for CASSESIIGQYF.

Comments on this clone: Other nucleotide sequences in the sample specify the same CDR3. The V gene is TRBV27, the J gene TRBJ2-7; D might be TRBD2 (5 bases). The V and J ends lost 3 bases and 0 bases respectively, with 12 bases between them. This CDR3 contains 15 residues. Germline V gene lookup returns CDR1 MNHEY and CDR2 SMNVEV (reference sequence). CDR3 in amino acids: CASSLSGFSSYEQYF. CDR3 nucleotide sequence: TGTGCCAGCAGTTTGAGCGGTTTTAGCTCCTACGAGCAGTACTTC.

The CDR3, as DNA: TGTGCCTGGGGGACATCCAATGAGCAGTTCTTC. Encoded protein: CAWGTSNEQFF. The gene calls are TRBV30 and TRBJ2-1; tentative D call: TRBD1 (6 bases). Germline loops: CDR1 GTSNPN, CDR2 SVGIG (reference sequence). This CDR3 contains 11 residues. The V end lost 5 bases, the J end lost 6 bases, and 8 bases lay between the germline ends.

About this clone itself: In the same sample, other DNA sequences code for this CDR3. The V gene is TRBV4-3, the J gene TRBJ2-7; 11 nucleotides align to TRBD2. Germline loops: CDR1 LGHNA, CDR2 YSLEER. The CDR3 contains 14 residues. V shed 3 bases and J 3 bases; nucleotides not matched to a gene: 1. In DNA form, the CDR3 reads TGCGCCAGCAGCCACGGGACTAGCGGCTACGAGCAGTACTTC. It encodes CASSHGTSGYEQYF.

CDR3 in amino acids: CASSLGPGAEAFF. The CDR3 DNA sequence: TGTGCCAGCAGCTTAGGGCCAGGGGCTGAAGCTTTCTTT. The chain uses TRBV11-1 and TRBJ1-1; D might be TRBD1 (6 bases). V was cut by 1 base and J by 6 bases, with 9 bases left in between. The germline gives CDR1 SGHAT, CDR2 FQDESV (reference sequence). There are 13 residues in the CDR3.

This rearrangement joins TRBV7-3 to TRBJ2-3; D gene ambiguous. Trimming removed 0 bases at V and 2 bases at J, with 9 bases between. This CDR3 comprises 15 residues. Germline V lookup: CDR1 SGHTA, CDR2 FQGTGA. The CDR3 sequence is CASSLTAKFTDTQYF. The CDR3 nucleotides read TGTGCCAGCAGCTTAACTGCTAAATTCACAGATACGCAGTATTTT.

This chain links TRBV18 with TRBJ2-7; D is possibly TRBD1 or TRBD2 (5 bases each). Trimming stripped 3 bases from V and 3 bases from J, with 9 bases between. Looked up from germline, CDR1 is KGHSH and CDR2 is LQKENI. The CDR3 sequence is 13 residues long. The CDR3 nucleotides are TGTGCCAGCTCACCGGGGGTCTACTACGAGCAGTACTTC. This sequence encodes CASSPGVYYEQYF.

V usage is TRBV21-1 and J usage is TRBJ1-1. TRBV21-1 is listed as a pseudogene. This CDR3 contains 17 residues. This CDR3 is CASSHSSYGPMNTEAFF. As DNA, the CDR3 is TGTGCCAGCAGCCATAGTTCCTACGGGCCCATGAACACTGAAGCTTTCTTT.

This clone was seen just once. The chain uses TRBV7-9 and TRBJ2-5; D might be TRBD2 (6 bases). Germline loops: CDR1 SEHNR, CDR2 FQNEAQ (reference sequence). The V gene lost 6 bases and the J gene lost 10 bases, with 15 bases spanning the gap. This CDR3 region has 12 residues. In nucleotides, the CDR3 is TGTGCCAGCAGGCCCCCCCTGGGGGGCCAGTACTTC. Translated, it gives CASRPPLGGQYF.

The V call is TRBV5-4, the J call TRBJ1-5, with D possibly being TRBD1 (5 bases). Trimming removed 2 bases at V and 1 base at J, with 13 bases between. This CDR3 contains 16 residues. Germline assignment: CDR1 SGHNT and CDR2 YYREEE (reference sequence). CDR3 bases: TGTGCCAGCAGCTTCGGGGGATTGGAGAGCAATCAGCCCCAGCATTTT. Its translation is CASSFGGLESNQPQHF.

J is TRBJ1-1 and V is TRBV5-4, with 7 nucleotides matching TRBD1. Germline V gene data show CDR1 as SGHNT and CDR2 as YYREEE (reference sequence). The J segment lost 4 bases and the V segment lost 4 bases, leaving 10 bases of the junction unmatched. The CDR3 contains 15 residues. CDR3 protein: CASSGIQGTGTEAFF. In nucleotides, the CDR3 is TGTGCCAGCAGCGGTATACAGGGGACCGGCACTGAAGCTTTCTTT.

V gene TRBV9 combines with J gene TRBJ1-2; D perhaps matches TRBD1 (5 bases). V was clipped by 0 bases and J by 7 bases, with 19 bases between them. Germline lookup yields CDR1 SGDLS and CDR2 YYNGEE. The CDR3 covers 16 residues. CDR3 sequence: CASSVASVERTGGYTF. The CDR3, as DNA: TGTGCCAGCAGCGTAGCTTCGGTGGAGCGAACAGGTGGCTACACCTTC.

The chain is built from TRBV13 and TRBJ2-7; weak D call: TRBD2 (6 bases). CDR1 is PRHDT, CDR2 FYEKMQ, per germline (reference sequence). Between the trimmed V and J ends, which lost 5 bases and 4 bases, there was a span of 9 bases. There are 12 residues in the CDR3. The CDR3 nucleotides are TGTGCCAGCAGCATGGCGGGGTACGAGCAGTACTTC. It yields the protein CASSMAGYEQYF.

The chain links TRBV7-8 to TRBJ2-1; D is uncertain. Trimming stripped 1 base from V and 10 bases from J, with 8 bases between. CDR3 length: 12 amino acids. Germline CDR1 and CDR2: SGHVS and FQNEAQ. Here the CDR3 reads CASSLDSWEQFF. The CDR3 region has the DNA TGTGCCAGCAGCTTAGATAGTTGGGAGCAGTTCTTC.

This sequence joins TRBV28 and TRBJ1-6, with D hard to call. The V end was cut by 5 bases, the J end by 8 bases, with 4 bases between. CDR1 is MDHEN, CDR2 SYDVKM, per germline. The CDR3 is 11 amino acids. The CDR3 is CASSAYSPLHF. The CDR3 DNA reads TGTGCCAGCAGTGCTTATTCACCCCTCCACTTT.

In the case of this clone: A read error may produce the germline difference seen at one junction end. This chain uses TRBV28 with TRBJ1-1; the D is unclear. This CDR3 is 13 amino acids long. CDR1 is MDHEN, CDR2 SYDVKM, per germline. The CDR3 is CASQQLPNTGAFF. DNA of the CDR3: TGTGCCAGTCAACAGCTACCGAACACTGGAGCTTTCTTT.

The chain uses TRBV10-2 and TRBJ2-7, with D perhaps matching TRBD1 (5 bases). This CDR3 spans 18 amino acids. The germline CDR1 and CDR2 sequences are WSHSY and SAAADI. V gave up 4 bases and J gave up 3 bases, with 25 bases separating them. Here the CDR3 DNA reads TGCGCCAGCAGTGGGTTAGAAGCTACAGGACCGATCATCTACGAGCAGTACTTC. Translating gives CASSGLEATGPIIYEQYF.

This chain links TRBV6-1 with TRBJ1-1; D ambiguous. V was cut by 2 bases and J by 1 base, with 11 bases left in between. From germline, CDR1 is MNHNS and CDR2 SASEGT. The CDR3 runs to 15 residues. The CDR3 DNA reads TGTGCCAGCAGTGAAACAGCTAATAAGAACACTGAAGCTTTCTTT. As protein: CASSETANKNTEAFF.

The chain is built from TRBV6-1 and TRBJ1-3; a weak D match, TRBD1 (5 bases). From germline, CDR1 is MNHNS and CDR2 SASEGT. The CDR3 contains 16 residues. V was trimmed by 4 bases and J by 0 bases, leaving 13 bases between them. DNA for the CDR3: TGTGCCAGCAGTGCCGACAGCGAGAGCTCTGGAAACACCATATATTTT. Protein: CASSADSESSGNTIYF.

V is TRBV6-5 and J is TRBJ2-1; no clear D. The V gene lost 2 bases and the J gene lost 3 bases, with 11 bases spanning the gap. There are 15 residues in the CDR3. Per the germline V gene, CDR1 is MNHEY and CDR2 is SVGAGI. CDR3 DNA sequence: TGTGCCAGCAGTTACACCAGCACCCTCTACAATGAGCAGTTCTTC. This codes for CASSYTSTLYNEQFF.